Each of the 30 T cell receptor beta chains below was sequenced from the same sample in a study of OX40 agonist ivuxolimab in advanced cancers. Generated by immunoSEQ multiplex PCR, the TCRdb table keeps only in-frame clones and is missing some. This sample has about 17,000 clones, with about 90% found just once. Sequenced here: CD4+ or CD8+ T cells sorted from blood, sampled in a trial of the OX40 agonist ivuxolimab. Source of these receptors: an adult with an advanced solid tumor such as melanoma, head and neck, liver or kidney cancer.

The V call is TRBV9, the J call TRBJ2-3; 10 bases are a match to TRBD2. The V gene end was trimmed by 0 bases and the J gene end by 8 bases; junction bases not matched to a gene: 3. This CDR3 region has 14 residues. The germline gives CDR1 SGDLS, CDR2 YYNGEE. As DNA, the CDR3 is TGTGCCAGCAGCGTAGGTAGCGGGGGGCTTACGCAGTATTTT. It is translated as CASSVGSGGLTQYF.

This chain connects TRBV9 to TRBJ2-1, with D maybe TRBD2 (6 bases). Germline CDR1 reads SGDLS; CDR2 reads YYNGEE. There are 16 residues in the CDR3. The V end lost 5 bases, the J end lost 6 bases, and 21 bases lay between the germline ends. In nucleotides, the CDR3 is TGTGCCAGCAGAGAATCCCGGGACTCCACCTTCAATGAGCAGTTCTTC. Its translation is CASRESRDSTFNEQFF.

This chain links TRBV9 with TRBJ1-5; D might be TRBD1 (5 bases). The V gene lost 3 bases and the J gene lost 5 bases, with 15 bases spanning the gap. Germline-derived CDR1 and CDR2 are SGDLS and YYNGEE. The CDR3 contains 15 residues. The CDR3 here is CASSGGGGTDQPQHF. In DNA form, the CDR3 reads TGTGCCAGCAGCGGCGGGGGAGGGACTGATCAGCCCCAGCATTTT.

The V and J genes are TRBV9 and TRBJ1-2; D may be TRBD1 (6 bases). Germline lookup yields CDR1 SGDLS and CDR2 YYNGEE. Trimming cost V 4 bases and J 6 bases, with 19 bases left between them. The CDR3 contains 15 residues. In DNA form, the CDR3 reads TGTGCCAGCAGCCCACAGGGTACGGGGTGGGATGGCTACACCTTC. This translates into CASSPQGTGWDGYTF. The whole variable domain, remainder taken from reference TRBV9 and TRBJ1-2, is DSGVTQTPKHLITATGQRVTLRCSPRSGDLSVYWYQQSLDQGLQFLIQYYNGEERAKGNILERFSAQQFPDLHSELNLSSLELGDSALYFCASSPQGTGWDGYTFGSGTRLTVV.

V is TRBV4-1 and J is TRBJ2-1; no definite D call. In germline, CDR1 is MGHRA, CDR2 YSYEKL. V lost 1 base and J 4 bases, leaving 8 bases between the germline ends. The CDR3 runs 14 residues. CDR3 DNA: TGCGCCAGCAGCCAAGGAGACGTTTACAATGAGCAGTTCTTC. Translated, it gives CASSQGDVYNEQFF.

This chain uses TRBV29-1 with TRBJ2-7; TRBD1 agrees at 10 bases. This CDR3 comprises 12 residues. V lost 5 bases, J lost 3 bases, and 1 base stayed unmatched. Germline V gene sequence: CDR1 SQVTM, CDR2 ANQGSEA. The CDR3 region has the DNA TGCAGCGTTTGGACAGGGGGCTACGAGCAGTACTTC. Translation gives CSVWTGGYEQYF.

The gene calls are TRBV5-1 and TRBJ1-2; tentatively, D is TRBD1 (6 bases). Germline lookup yields CDR1 SGHRS and CDR2 YFSETQ. The CDR3 sequence is 15 residues long. Trimming removed 5 bases from V and 8 bases from J, with 22 bases in between. In nucleotides, the CDR3 is TGCGCCAGCAGAGAATTTCAGTCGGGGGCAGGAGGCTACACCTTC. Residues: CASREFQSGAGGYTF.

The genes are TRBV4-1 and TRBJ2-7, with unresolved D. With 0 bases removed from V and 2 bases from J, the gap between germline ends came to 14 bases. Germline CDR1 MGHRA, CDR2 YSYEKL. This CDR3 contains 16 residues. CDR3 in amino acids: CASSQDAHPTPYEQYF. The CDR3 DNA reads TGCGCCAGCAGCCAAGACGCCCACCCGACACCCTACGAGCAGTACTTC.

This chain connects TRBV9 to TRBJ2-2, with TRBD1 matching over 7 bases. CDR3 size: 14 residues. V was clipped by 6 bases and J by 4 bases; unmatched bases: 6. Germline V gives CDR1 SGDLS, CDR2 YYNGEE. The CDR3 region has the DNA TGTGCCAGCACCCGACAGGGTCGCACCGGGGAGCTGTTTTTT. It specifies CASTRQGRTGELFF.

The chain has TRBV7-9 and TRBJ2-1, with D possibly TRBD1 on 6 matching bases. The V end lost 5 bases, the J end lost 3 bases, and 17 bases lay between the germline ends. CDR1 SEHNR and CDR2 FQNEAQ come from the germline V gene (reference sequence). This CDR3 is built from 16 residues. CDR3 DNA: TGTGCCAGCAGCACTCTACAGGGTCCGAACTACAATGAGCAGTTCTTC. This encodes CASSTLQGPNYNEQFF.

This clone was seen more than once but under ten times. The genes are TRBV28 and TRBJ1-5; D remains ambiguous. This CDR3 is built from 14 residues. Trimming pared 3 bases from V and 4 bases from J, leaving 10 bases between. The germline CDR1 and CDR2 sequences are MDHEN and SYDVKM. The DNA for the CDR3 is TGTGCCAGCAGTTTCCTACCGGAGAATCAGCCCCAGCATTTT. This sequence encodes CASSFLPENQPQHF.

This chain joins TRBV7-6 and TRBJ2-7; 7 nucleotides align to TRBD1. J lost 6 bases, V lost 0 bases, and 17 bases had no gene match. CDR1 is SGHVS, CDR2 FNYEAQ, per germline. The CDR3 length is 18 residues. The CDR3 DNA is TGTGCCAGCAGCTTAGCCCGACACACAGGGGCCATTCTCCCCGAGCAGTACTTC. Translation gives CASSLARHTGAILPEQYF.

The chain links TRBV19 to TRBJ2-7; D uncertain. The CDR3 has 14 residues. Germline-derived CDR1 and CDR2 are LNHDA and SQIVND (reference sequence). V was trimmed by 1 base and J by 2 bases, leaving 9 bases between them. CDR3 in DNA: TGTGCCAGTAGTATAGCAGACAACACCTACGAGCAGTACTTC. Protein sequence: CASSIADNTYEQYF.

In nucleotides, the CDR3 is TGTGCCAGCAGCCCCTCGGGGGGGAGCTCCTATAATTCACCCCTCCACTTT. Encoded protein: CASSPSGGSSYNSPLHF. The chain couples TRBV9 to TRBJ1-6; possible D gene TRBD1, 5 bases. Between the trimmed V and J ends, which lost 4 bases and 0 bases, there was a span of 14 bases. This CDR3 has 17 amino acids. Germline V gives CDR1 SGDLS, CDR2 YYNGEE.

This chain links TRBV7-6 with TRBJ2-3; D is unresolved. The CDR3 has 11 amino acids. CDR1 SGHVS and CDR2 FNYEAQ come from the germline V gene. V gave up 6 bases and J gave up 5 bases, with 6 bases separating them. CDR3 DNA sequence: TGTGCCAGCAGAGATGGAGATACGCAGTATTTT. This encodes CASRDGDTQYF.

The rearrangement links TRBV19 to TRBJ2-7, with TRBD1 matching over 10 bases. This CDR3 has 15 amino acids. V lost 5 bases to trimming and J lost 2 bases; unmatched junction nucleotides: 6. Germline loops: CDR1 LNHDA, CDR2 SQIVND (reference sequence). The CDR3 sequence is CASSPGTGVPYEQYF. In nucleotides, the CDR3 is TGTGCCAGTAGTCCCGGGACAGGGGTTCCCTACGAGCAGTACTTC. Full variable domain (missing parts from reference TRBV19 and TRBJ2-7): DGGITQSPKYLFRKEGQNVTLSCEQNLNHDAMYWYRQDPGQGLRLIYYSQIVNDFQKGDIAEGYSVSREKKESFPLTVTSAQKNPTAFYLCASSPGTGVPYEQYFGPGTRLTVT.

The J gene is TRBJ2-5, the V gene TRBV4-1; D gene uncertain. The V end lost 2 bases, the J end lost 0 bases, and 7 bases lay between the germline ends. The V gene's germline CDR1 is MGHRA and CDR2 YSYEKL. The CDR3 has 14 residues. In DNA, the CDR3 is TGCGCCAGCAGCCAAACTATCTACCAAGAGACCCAGTACTTC. Translation gives CASSQTIYQETQYF.

The V and J genes are TRBV6-4 and TRBJ1-2; possible D gene TRBD1, 5 bases. The V gene lost 3 bases and the J gene lost 0 bases, with 8 bases spanning the gap. Germline V lookup: CDR1 MRHNA, CDR2 SNTAGT. The CDR3 is 14 residues long. CDR3 protein: CASSDDRTNYGYTF. The CDR3 DNA reads TGTGCCAGCAGTGATGACAGAACTAACTATGGCTACACCTTC.

The gene calls are TRBV2 and TRBJ2-3, with 8 bases lining up with TRBD2. V lost 7 bases to trimming and J lost 2 bases; unmatched junction nucleotides: 8. Germline V gene sequence: CDR1 SNHLY, CDR2 FYNNEI. The CDR3 extends over 15 amino acids. CDR3 loop: CASTVSGADTDTQYF. In nucleotides, the CDR3 is TGTGCCAGCACCGTTAGCGGGGCCGACACAGATACGCAGTATTTT.

This chain links TRBV27 with TRBJ2-2, with D possibly being TRBD2 (6 bases). The CDR3 totals 15 residues. Between the trimmed V and J ends, which lost 5 bases and 4 bases, there was a span of 14 bases. Per the germline V gene, CDR1 is MNHEY and CDR2 is SMNVEV (reference sequence). Written as DNA, the CDR3 is TGTGCCAGCAGTCTGGGACTTTCTTCCACCGGGGAGCTGTTTTTT. This encodes CASSLGLSSTGELFF.

In its sample, this clone is medium-sized. This sample includes further DNA sequences coding for the same CDR3. This chain links TRBV2 with TRBJ1-6; no firm D call. The CDR3 length is 14 residues. The V gene lost 3 bases and the J gene lost 7 bases, with 10 bases spanning the gap. Germline CDR1 SNHLY, CDR2 FYNNEI. CDR3 sequence: CASSDAGSNSPLHF. In DNA form, the CDR3 reads TGTGCCAGCAGTGATGCTGGTTCGAATTCACCCCTCCACTTT.

V gene TRBV30 combines with J gene TRBJ1-1; D is unclear. This CDR3 contains 11 residues. The V gene's germline CDR1 is GTSNPN and CDR2 SVGIG (reference sequence). V gave up 5 bases and J gave up 5 bases, with 9 bases separating them. The CDR3 DNA sequence: TGTGCCTGGTGGGTAGTTACTGAAGCTTTCTTT. This translates into CAWWVVTEAFF.

The rearrangement links TRBV7-8 to TRBJ2-7; 9 nucleotides line up with TRBD2. This CDR3 region has 16 residues. V shed 2 bases and J 5 bases; nucleotides not matched to a gene: 10. Germline lookup yields CDR1 SGHVS and CDR2 FQNEAQ. The CDR3 coding sequence is TGTGCCAGCAGCTTACTCGGCGGGGGGGCCTTCGACGAGCAGTACTTC. Its translation: CASSLLGGGAFDEQYF.

V and J are TRBV7-9 and TRBJ2-7, with 15 bases aligning to TRBD2. In germline, CDR1 is SEHNR, CDR2 FQNEAQ (reference sequence). The CDR3 has 15 residues. J lost 4 bases, V lost 5 bases, and 3 bases had no gene match. The CDR3 bases are TGTGCCAGCAGCCCCGGGACTAGCGGGGGGTACGAGCAGTACTTC. Amino acid sequence: CASSPGTSGGYEQYF.

This chain joins TRBV7-3 and TRBJ1-1; no firm D call. This CDR3 has 13 amino acids. CDR1 is SGHTA, CDR2 FQGTGA, per germline. Trimming removed 5 bases from V and 5 bases from J, with 12 bases in between. Written as DNA, the CDR3 is TGTGCCAGCAGCCCTGACGGAGGGACTGAAGCTTTCTTT. Residues: CASSPDGGTEAFF.

The genes are TRBV7-9 and TRBJ2-5; 7 bases line up with TRBD1. The J call could be wrong; TRBJ2-7 is a better fit for the DNA end. From germline, CDR1 is SEHNR and CDR2 FQNEAQ (reference sequence). This CDR3 contains 13 residues. CDR3 residues: CASSPQGTYEQYF. CDR3 DNA sequence: TGTGCCAGCAGCCCACAGGGGACCTACGAGCAGTACTTC.

The genes are TRBV25-1 and TRBJ1-2; D is uncertain. The V and J ends lost 5 bases and 3 bases respectively, with 7 bases between them. The CDR3 is 12 amino acids. Germline V gives CDR1 MGHDK, CDR2 SYGVNS. The CDR3 DNA sequence: TGTGCCAGCAGTCACGCTTACTATGGCTACACCTTC. Protein product: CASSHAYYGYTF.

The chain combines TRBV14 with TRBJ2-7, with 8 bases aligning to TRBD1. The CDR3 spans 18 residues. The J segment lost 2 bases and the V segment lost 3 bases, leaving 15 bases of the junction unmatched. CDR1 and CDR2 from the germline V gene are SGHDN and FVKESK. CDR3 sequence: CASSQGDRRRTSPYEQYF. DNA of the CDR3: TGTGCCAGCAGCCAGGGGGACAGGCGGCGGACTTCCCCCTACGAGCAGTACTTC.

The V and J genes are TRBV7-3 and TRBJ2-1; D possibly matches TRBD1 or TRBD2 (5 bases each). CDR1 is SGHTA and CDR2 is FQGTGA in the germline V gene. This CDR3 contains 15 residues. Trimming took 0 bases from V and 4 from J, leaving 10 bases between them. CDR3 DNA: TGTGCCAGCAGCTTAACCGGGACGGATTACAATGAGCAGTTCTTC. As protein: CASSLTGTDYNEQFF.

V usage is TRBV13 and J usage is TRBJ2-7; 10 bases line up with TRBD1. After removal of 5 bases from V and 7 bases from J, the junction contained 14 bases not matched to a gene. This CDR3 is built from 16 residues. From germline, CDR1 is PRHDT and CDR2 FYEKMQ (reference sequence). The CDR3 protein is CASSLISTGGRGEQYF. CDR3 coding DNA: TGTGCCAGCAGCCTAATATCGACAGGGGGCCGGGGGGAGCAGTACTTC.